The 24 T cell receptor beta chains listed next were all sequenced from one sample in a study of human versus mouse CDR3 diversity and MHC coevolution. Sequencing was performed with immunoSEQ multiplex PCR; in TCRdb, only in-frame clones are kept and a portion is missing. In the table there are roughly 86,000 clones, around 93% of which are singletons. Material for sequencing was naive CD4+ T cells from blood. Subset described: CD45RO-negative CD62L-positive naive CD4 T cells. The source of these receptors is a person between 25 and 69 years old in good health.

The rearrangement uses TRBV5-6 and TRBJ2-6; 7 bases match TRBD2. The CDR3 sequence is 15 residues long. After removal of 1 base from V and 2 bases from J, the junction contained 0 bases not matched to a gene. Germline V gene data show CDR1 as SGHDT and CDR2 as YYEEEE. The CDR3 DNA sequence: TGTGCCAGCAGCTTGCGGGGGGCTGGGGCCAACGTCCTGACTTTC. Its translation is CASSLRGAGANVLTF.

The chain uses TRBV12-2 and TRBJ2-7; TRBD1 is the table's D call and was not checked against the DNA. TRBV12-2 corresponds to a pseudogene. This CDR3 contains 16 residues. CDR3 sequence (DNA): TGTGCAAGTCGCTTAGATCCGGGACAGCCGACCTACGAGCAGTACTTC. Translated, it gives CASRLDPGQPTYEQYF.

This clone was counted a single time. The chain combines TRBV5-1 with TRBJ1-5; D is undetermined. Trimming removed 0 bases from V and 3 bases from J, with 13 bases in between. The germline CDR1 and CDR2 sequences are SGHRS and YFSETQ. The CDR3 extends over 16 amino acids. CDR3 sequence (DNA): TGCGCCAGCAGCTTGGGGCCCCAGGCGATCAATCAGCCCCAGCATTTT. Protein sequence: CASSLGPQAINQPQHF.

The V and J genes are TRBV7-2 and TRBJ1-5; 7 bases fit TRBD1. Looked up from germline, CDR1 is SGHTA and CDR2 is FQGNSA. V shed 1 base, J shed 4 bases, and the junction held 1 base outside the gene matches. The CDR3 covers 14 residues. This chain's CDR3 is CASSLGDRNQPQHF. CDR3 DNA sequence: TGTGCCAGCAGCTTAGGGGACAGAAATCAGCCCCAGCATTTT.

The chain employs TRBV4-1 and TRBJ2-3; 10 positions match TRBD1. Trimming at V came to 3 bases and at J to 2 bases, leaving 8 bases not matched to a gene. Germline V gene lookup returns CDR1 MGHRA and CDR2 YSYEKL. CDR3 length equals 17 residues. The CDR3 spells CASSHQTGGSTTDTQYF. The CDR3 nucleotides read TGCGCCAGCAGCCATCAGACAGGGGGCTCAACCACAGATACGCAGTATTTT.

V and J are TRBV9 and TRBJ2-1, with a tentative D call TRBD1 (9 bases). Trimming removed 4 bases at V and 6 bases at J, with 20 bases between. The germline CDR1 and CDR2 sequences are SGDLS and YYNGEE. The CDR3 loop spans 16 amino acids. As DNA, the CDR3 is TGTGCCAGCAGCCCCCCGGGGGGGACAGGGCGCAATGAGCAGTTCTTC. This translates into CASSPPGGTGRNEQFF. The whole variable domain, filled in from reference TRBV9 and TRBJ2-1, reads DSGVTQTPKHLITATGQRVTLRCSPRSGDLSVYWYQQSLDQGLQFLIQYYNGEERAKGNILERFSAQQFPDLHSELNLSSLELGDSALYFCASSPPGGTGRNEQFFGPGTRLTVL.

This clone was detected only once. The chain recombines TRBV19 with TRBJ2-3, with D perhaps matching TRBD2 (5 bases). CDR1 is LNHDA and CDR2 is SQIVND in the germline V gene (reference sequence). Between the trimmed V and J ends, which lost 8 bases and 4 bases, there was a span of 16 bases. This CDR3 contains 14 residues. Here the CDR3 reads CASRLRIGADTQYF. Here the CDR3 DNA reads TGTGCCAGTCGACTTCGGATCGGGGCAGATACGCAGTATTTT.

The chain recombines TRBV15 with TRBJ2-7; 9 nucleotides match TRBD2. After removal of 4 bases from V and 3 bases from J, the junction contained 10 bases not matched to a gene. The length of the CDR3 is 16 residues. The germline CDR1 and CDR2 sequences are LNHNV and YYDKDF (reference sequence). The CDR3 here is CATSTGSVAGVYEQYF. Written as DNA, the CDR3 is TGTGCCACCAGCACAGGCTCAGTAGCGGGGGTCTACGAGCAGTACTTC.

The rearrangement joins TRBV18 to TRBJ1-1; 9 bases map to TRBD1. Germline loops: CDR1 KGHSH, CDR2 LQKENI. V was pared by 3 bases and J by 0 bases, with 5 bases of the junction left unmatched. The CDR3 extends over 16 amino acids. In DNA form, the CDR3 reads TGTGCCAGCTCACCCGGGACAGGGCGCATGAACACTGAAGCTTTCTTT. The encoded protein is CASSPGTGRMNTEAFF.

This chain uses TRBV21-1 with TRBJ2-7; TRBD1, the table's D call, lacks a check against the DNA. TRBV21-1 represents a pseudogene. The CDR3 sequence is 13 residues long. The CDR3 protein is CASSGQQGYEQYF. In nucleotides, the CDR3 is TGTGCCAGCAGTGGACAGCAAGGCTACGAGCAGTACTTC.

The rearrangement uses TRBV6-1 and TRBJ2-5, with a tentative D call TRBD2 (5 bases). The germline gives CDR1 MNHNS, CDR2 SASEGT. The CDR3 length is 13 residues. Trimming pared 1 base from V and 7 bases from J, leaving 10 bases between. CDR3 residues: CASSEGHGGTQYF. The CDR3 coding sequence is TGTGCCAGCAGTGAAGGACACGGAGGGACCCAGTACTTC.

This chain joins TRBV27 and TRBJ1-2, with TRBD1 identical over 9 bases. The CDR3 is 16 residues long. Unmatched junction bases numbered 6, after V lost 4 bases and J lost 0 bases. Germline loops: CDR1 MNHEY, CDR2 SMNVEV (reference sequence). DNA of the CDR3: TGTGCCAGCAGTTCGACGGGACAGGGAGCTAACTATGGCTACACCTTC. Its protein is CASSSTGQGANYGYTF.

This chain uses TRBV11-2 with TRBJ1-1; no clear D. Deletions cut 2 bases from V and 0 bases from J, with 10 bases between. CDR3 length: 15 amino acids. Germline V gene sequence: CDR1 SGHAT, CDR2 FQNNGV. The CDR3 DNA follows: TGTGCCAGCAGCTTAAATCTACTCATGAACACTGAAGCTTTCTTT. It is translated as CASSLNLLMNTEAFF.

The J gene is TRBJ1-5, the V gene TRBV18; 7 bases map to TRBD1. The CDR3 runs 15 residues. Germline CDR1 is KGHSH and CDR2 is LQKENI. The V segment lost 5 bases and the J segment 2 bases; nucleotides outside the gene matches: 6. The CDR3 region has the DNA TGTGCCAGCTCAATCCTCGACAGGGGCAATCAGCCCCAGCATTTT. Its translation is CASSILDRGNQPQHF.

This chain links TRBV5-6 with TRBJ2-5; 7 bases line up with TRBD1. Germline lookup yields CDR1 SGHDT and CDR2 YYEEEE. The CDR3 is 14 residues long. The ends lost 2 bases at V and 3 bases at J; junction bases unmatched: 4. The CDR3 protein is CASSFTGTEETQYF. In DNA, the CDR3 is TGTGCCAGCAGCTTCACCGGGACAGAAGAGACCCAGTACTTC.

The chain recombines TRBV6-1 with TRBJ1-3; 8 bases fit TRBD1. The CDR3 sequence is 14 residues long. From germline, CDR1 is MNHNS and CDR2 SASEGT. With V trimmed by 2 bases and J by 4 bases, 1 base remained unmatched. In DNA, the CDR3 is TGTGCCAGCAGTGAACAGGGGGCGGGAAACACCATATATTTT. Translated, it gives CASSEQGAGNTIYF.

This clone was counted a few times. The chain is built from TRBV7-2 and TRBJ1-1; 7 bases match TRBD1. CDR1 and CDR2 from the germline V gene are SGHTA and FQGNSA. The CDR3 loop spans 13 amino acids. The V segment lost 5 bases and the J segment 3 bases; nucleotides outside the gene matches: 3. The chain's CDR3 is CASSLTGYTEAFF. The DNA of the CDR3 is TGTGCCAGCAGCCTGACAGGGTACACTGAAGCTTTCTTT.

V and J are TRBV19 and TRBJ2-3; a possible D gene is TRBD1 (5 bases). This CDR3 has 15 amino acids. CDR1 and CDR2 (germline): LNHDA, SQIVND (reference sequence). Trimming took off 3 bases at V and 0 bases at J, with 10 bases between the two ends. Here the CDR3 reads CASSMWQGSTDTQYF. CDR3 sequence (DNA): TGTGCCAGTAGTATGTGGCAGGGTAGCACAGATACGCAGTATTTT.

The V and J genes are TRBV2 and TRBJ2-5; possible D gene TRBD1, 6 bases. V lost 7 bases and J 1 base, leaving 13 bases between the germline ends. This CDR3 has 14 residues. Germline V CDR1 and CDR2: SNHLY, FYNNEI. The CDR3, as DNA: TGTGCCAGCACGGACAGAGATTTCCAAGAGACCCAGTACTTC. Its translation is CASTDRDFQETQYF.

The DNA for the CDR3 is TGTGCCAGCAGCCCCCCGGGGACTAGCGGCTACAATGAGCAGTTCTTC. Translating it yields CASSPPGTSGYNEQFF. The chain links TRBV9 to TRBJ2-1; 11 bases match TRBD2. The CDR3 totals 16 residues. V trimming: 4 bases; J trimming: 3 bases; junction bases outside the gene matches: 6. Germline V CDR1 and CDR2: SGDLS, YYNGEE.

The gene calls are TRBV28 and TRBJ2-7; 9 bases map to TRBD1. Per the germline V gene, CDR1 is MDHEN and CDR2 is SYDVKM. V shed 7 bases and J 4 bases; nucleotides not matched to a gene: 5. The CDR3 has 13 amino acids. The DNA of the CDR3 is TGTGCCAGCACCTCGGGACAGGGATACGAGCAGTACTTC. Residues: CASTSGQGYEQYF.

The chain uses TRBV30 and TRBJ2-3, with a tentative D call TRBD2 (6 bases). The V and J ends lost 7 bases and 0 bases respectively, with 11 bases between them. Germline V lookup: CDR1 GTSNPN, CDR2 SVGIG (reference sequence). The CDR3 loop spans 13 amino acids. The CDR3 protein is CAFGRGSTDTQYF. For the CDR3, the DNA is TGTGCCTTCGGGCGGGGTAGCACAGATACGCAGTATTTT.

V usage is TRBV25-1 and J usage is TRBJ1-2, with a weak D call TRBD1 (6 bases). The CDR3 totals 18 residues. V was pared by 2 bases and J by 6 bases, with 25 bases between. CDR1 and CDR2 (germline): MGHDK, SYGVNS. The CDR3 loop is CASSETRGKYKQVDGYTF. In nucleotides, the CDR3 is TGTGCCAGCAGTGAAACAAGGGGGAAGTACAAACAAGTTGATGGCTACACCTTC.

In DNA form, the CDR3 reads TGTGCCAGCAGAGGACAAGGAGGGGCCAGCTCTGGAAACACCATATATTTT. This codes for CASRGQGGASSGNTIYF. The rearrangement links TRBV7-2 to TRBJ1-3; perhaps TRBD1 as D (5 bases). This CDR3 has 17 residues. V was trimmed by 6 bases and J by 0 bases, leaving 18 bases between them. Germline values: CDR1 SGHTA, CDR2 FQGNSA.